This T cell receptor beta chain was profiled in a study of blood T cells in healthy people across ages. Trimming removed 3 bases from V and 6 bases from J, with 8 bases in between. Germline values: CDR1 SEHNR, CDR2 FQNEAQ (reference sequence). The length of the CDR3 is 12 residues. The use of a sample-barcoded 5' primer and a J-beta primer mix characterized a second PCR of about 7 to 12 cycles. TCRdb processed the 5' RACE reads anew with MiXCR; each CDR3 protein has one entry. The data contain nearly 800,000 distinct CDR3 sequences, about 25% of them seen just once; the ten biggest clones take up under 4%. General observations from the study: CMV status of donors was unknown, possibly confounding expanded clonotype changes. Diversity figures based on one million T cells were deemed too low. Older age coincided with a roughly linear decline in TCR beta diversity per million T cells.

On this clonotype: The target antigen is unknown.

In addition, the sample was reused for a study of T cells of mothers and their children. Per that study: There were over 8.5 million TCR beta CDR3 reads from each mother and a few million from each child.

Sequencing was done on a sample of blood. This receptor was obtained from a boy aged 5-17 years in good health. The J gene is TRBJ1-2, the V gene TRBV7-9, with D uncertain. CDR3 protein: CASSLSLDGYTF. Here the CDR3 DNA reads TGTGCCAGCAGCTTGTCCCTTGATGGCTACACCTTC.